This T cell receptor beta chain derives from a study of T cells after yellow fever vaccination. The sample holds a few counts of this clonotype. The antigen is undetermined. Study-wide points: A minor fraction of clonotypes spanned both CD4 and CD8 compartments. Although the secondary response was weaker, it peaked faster, at day 5 versus 15.

5'RACE template switching added a universal primer site and UMIs to TCR cDNA. TCRdb re-analysed the 5' RACE reads in MiXCR, keeping a single row per CDR3 protein. This table holds some 560,000 distinct CDR3 sequences, around a sixth found once. The germline gives CDR1 SGHKS, CDR2 YYEKEE (reference sequence). The V and J ends lost 3 bases and 2 bases respectively, with 9 bases between them. The length of the CDR3 is 13 residues. The source was PBMCs, collected less than 6 days after the first yellow fever vaccination. This chain joins TRBV5-5 and TRBJ2-7; D uncertain. This clonotype originated in a man aged 18 to 29 who received the YFV17D yellow fever vaccine. CDR3 loop: CASSSPSTYEQYF. DNA for the CDR3: TGTGCCAGCAGCTCACCGTCCACCTACGAGCAGTACTTC.